The clone carrying this T cell receptor beta chain was counted between two and nine times. Its specificity is unknown. TCRdb independently ran MiXCR on the 5' RACE reads; one entry per CDR3 protein. The table records 450,000 or so distinct CDR3 sequences, about 20% of them present only once. This sample stems from a study of T-cell memory formation after mild COVID-19. Study-wide results and limits: The main location of contracting CD4+ clones was CM and EM, and that of contracting CD8+ clones was EMRA.

The CDR3 sequence is 15 residues long. V was pared by 0 bases and J by 1 base, with 9 bases between. In germline, CDR1 is MGHRA, CDR2 YSYEKL. This sequence was found in an adult woman who had mild COVID-19 (a few samples of this study predate the infection). Cell type and time point are not known. Sequencing was carried out using PBMCs or a T cell subset sorted from them (not recorded which). The chain couples TRBV4-1 to TRBJ1-1; tentative D call: TRBD1 (6 bases). The DNA of the CDR3 is TGCGCCAGCAGCCAAGATACAGGGAGGAACACTGAAGCTTTCTTT. Translated, it gives CASSQDTGRNTEAFF.